What follows describes a single TCR beta chain. Random-hexamer reverse transcription was applied to roughly 0.5 to 1 ug RNA. Multiplex PCR with immunoSEQ amplified the TCR beta CDR3 across 54 Vbeta and 13 Jbeta. TCRdb re-derived calls from the immunoSEQ multiplex PCR reads in MiXCR, one entry per CDR3 protein. In the table there are about 120,000 distinct CDR3 sequences, approximately 90% of which are singletons. This record belongs to a study of CD8 T cells in Susac syndrome. The study sequenced TCR beta in blood CD8+ and CD4+ T cells. Healthy donors were controls matched for age and sex. TEMRA cells were FACS-enriched, unlike CD8+ and CD4+ T cells, which were negatively isolated. CDR3 length equals 15 residues. Trimming took off 4 bases at V and 2 bases at J, with 13 bases between the two ends. Germline V gives CDR1 SEHNR, CDR2 FQNEAQ (reference sequence).

J is TRBJ2-3 and V is TRBV7-9; possibly TRBD1 for D (6 bases). The receptor was derived from a human donor in good health. Specimen: CD8+ T cells from PBMCs. DNA of the CDR3: TGTGCCAGCAGCTCCCGAGGACAGTTCACAGATACGCAGTATTTT. Its protein product is CASSSRGQFTDTQYF.